One sample yielded the 30 T cell receptor beta chains listed below, sequenced in a study of vaccination effects on CD4 cells after COVID-19. The antigens these receptors bind are not known. The culture ran for less than 12 days, and then CD4+ T cells were isolated. Produced via immunoSEQ multiplex PCR; TCRdb's table is partial and in-frame only. The sample has around 50,000 clones, 70% to 80% seen once; the top ten hold over 9.5%. Sample: CD4+ T cells from PBMCs cultured without peptide, taken before COVID-19 vaccination. The source is a human donor who had a prior SARS-CoV-2 infection.

The chain joins TRBV4-3 to TRBJ1-1; D is unresolved. V was pared by 3 bases and J by 4 bases, with 9 bases between. The germline gives CDR1 LGHNA, CDR2 YSLEER. The CDR3 has 13 amino acids. CDR3 sequence reads: CASSHNPGTEAFF. The DNA for the CDR3 is TGCGCCAGCAGCCATAACCCCGGCACTGAAGCTTTCTTT.

The chain couples TRBV2 to TRBJ2-5; 8 bases fit TRBD1. V lost 6 bases to trimming and J lost 5 bases; unmatched junction nucleotides: 2. Germline assignment: CDR1 SNHLY and CDR2 FYNNEI. The CDR3 covers 12 residues. In nucleotides, the CDR3 is TGTGCCAGCAGGGACAGGGTTGAGACCCAGTACTTC. The encoded protein is CASRDRVETQYF.

The rearrangement uses TRBV11-2 and TRBJ1-3; 7 bases map to TRBD1. V trimming: 0 bases; J trimming: 1 base; junction bases outside the gene matches: 6. Germline assignment: CDR1 SGHAT and CDR2 FQNNGV. The CDR3 loop spans 17 amino acids. In DNA, the CDR3 is TGTGCCAGCAGCTTAGAACCCGGCAGGGGGTCTGGAAACACCATATATTTT. This encodes CASSLEPGRGSGNTIYF.

This chain connects TRBV6-4 to TRBJ2-1; D not resolved. Germline values: CDR1 MRHNA, CDR2 SNTAGT. With 3 bases removed from V and 9 bases from J, the gap between germline ends came to 12 bases. CDR3 length: 13 amino acids. CDR3 nucleotide sequence: TGTGCCAGCAGTGAACAGCAGGAAGGTGAGCAGTTCTTC. Encoded protein: CASSEQQEGEQFF.

This chain connects TRBV19 to TRBJ2-7, with D perhaps being TRBD1 or TRBD2 (5 bases each). The germline V and J ends were trimmed by 3 bases and 3 bases, with 9 bases remaining between them. CDR3 length: 13 residues. CDR1 and CDR2 (germline): LNHDA, SQIVND (reference sequence). CDR3 in DNA: TGTGCCAGTAGTATCCGGGACGGCTACGAGCAGTACTTC. The encoded protein is CASSIRDGYEQYF.

This sequence joins TRBV5-1 and TRBJ1-2; D remains unclear. Trimming cost V 4 bases and J 3 bases, with 13 bases left between them. Per germline, CDR1 SGHRS and CDR2 YFSETQ. This CDR3 has 14 amino acids. The CDR3 is CASSLGSADYGYTF. CDR3 DNA: TGCGCCAGCAGCCTTGGTTCAGCAGACTATGGCTACACCTTC.

This rearrangement joins TRBV2 to TRBJ1-6; D remains unclear. The CDR3 length is 11 residues. Looked up from germline, CDR1 is SNHLY and CDR2 is FYNNEI. Trimming cost V 4 bases and J 10 bases, with 5 bases left between them. The CDR3 sequence: CASSGESPLHF. The CDR3 DNA is TGTGCCAGCAGTGGGGAGTCACCCCTCCACTTT.

This clone was found once. The chain couples TRBV6-5 to TRBJ2-1, with D possibly being TRBD2 (6 bases). The CDR3 has 13 amino acids. The germline V gene encodes CDR1 MNHEY and CDR2 SVGAGI. Trimming left V 9 bases short and J 6 bases short, with 15 bases between. The CDR3 coding sequence is TGTGCCAGTTGTCGGGAGCTATTCAATGAGCAGTTCTTC. Translation gives CASCRELFNEQFF.

The rearrangement uses TRBV4-2 and TRBJ1-5; D gene unclear. Germline V gene sequence: CDR1 LGHNA, CDR2 YNFKEQ. V lost 0 bases to trimming and J lost 5 bases, with 5 bases between them. The CDR3 extends over 13 amino acids. The CDR3 DNA is TGTGCCAGCAGCCAAGAGGGTTATCAGCCCCAGCATTTT. Translating gives CASSQEGYQPQHF.

The chain has TRBV6-5 and TRBJ1-5; D may be TRBD1 (6 bases). The V and J ends lost 6 bases and 6 bases respectively, with 12 bases between them. In germline, CDR1 is MNHEY, CDR2 SVGAGI. The CDR3 extends over 13 amino acids. The CDR3 nucleotides read TGTGCCAGCAGACAGGGAAACTTTCAGCCCCAGCATTTT. Its protein product is CASRQGNFQPQHF.

V is TRBV7-8 and J is TRBJ1-2; D might be TRBD1 (6 bases). The V gene's germline CDR1 is SGHVS and CDR2 FQNEAQ. V lost 4 bases, J lost 4 bases, and 16 bases lay in between. This CDR3 region has 15 residues. CDR3 sequence reads: CASSSTRQASYGYTF. CDR3 DNA sequence: TGTGCCAGCAGCTCGACTCGACAGGCAAGCTATGGCTACACCTTC.

This clone has only a few counts. The gene calls are TRBV5-4 and TRBJ2-3; TRBD2 aligns across 11 bases. This CDR3 has 15 residues. CDR1 is SGHNT, CDR2 YYREEE, per germline (reference sequence). J gave up 4 bases and V 5 bases, and 6 bases lay outside the gene matches. The CDR3 DNA reads as TGTGCCAGCAGTTCCGGACTAGCGGGCGCAGATACGCAGTATTTT. Translating gives CASSSGLAGADTQYF.

J is TRBJ2-7 and V is TRBV5-1, with 8 bases fitting TRBD1. The CDR3 runs 14 residues. The germline V gene has CDR1 SGHRS and CDR2 YFSETQ. V shed 4 bases and J 4 bases; nucleotides not matched to a gene: 7. CDR3 sequence (DNA): TGCGCCAGCAGCCCCGCAGGGGGCGGATACGAGCAGTACTTC. Translation gives CASSPAGGGYEQYF.

The chain has TRBV5-1 and TRBJ2-3, with D tentatively TRBD2 (5 bases). The germline gives CDR1 SGHRS, CDR2 YFSETQ. The CDR3 is 13 residues long. V lost 5 bases to trimming and J lost 1 base, with 8 bases between them. CDR3 residues: CASRGEGTDTQYF. The DNA of the CDR3 is TGCGCCAGCAGGGGAGAGGGCACAGATACGCAGTATTTT.

This chain joins TRBV12-5 and TRBJ2-1, with TRBD2 matching 9 bases. The CDR3 is made up of 15 amino acids. V gave up 6 bases and J gave up 3 bases; unmatched junction bases: 6. CDR1 LGHNT and CDR2 FRNRAP come from the germline V gene. The CDR3 protein is CASGGSGSGYNEQFF. The CDR3, as DNA: TGTGCTAGTGGGGGTAGCGGGAGCGGCTACAATGAGCAGTTCTTC. Full variable domain (remainder filled in from reference TRBV12-5 and TRBJ2-1): DARVTQTPRHKVTEMGQEVTMRCQPILGHNTVFWYRQTMMQGLELLAYFRNRAPLDDSGMPKDRFSAEMPDATLATLKIQPSEPRDSAVYFCASGGSGSGYNEQFFGPGTRLTVL.

This chain uses TRBV6-5 with TRBJ2-6, with D possibly TRBD1 on 5 matching bases. CDR1 MNHEY and CDR2 SVGAGI come from the germline V gene. The V end lost 6 bases, the J end lost 1 base, and 10 bases lay between the germline ends. The CDR3 covers 15 residues. CDR3 in DNA: TGTGCCAGCAGAGACTCAGGGTCTGGGGCCAACGTCCTGACTTTC. It specifies CASRDSGSGANVLTF.

This clone has a handful of counts. The chain links TRBV2 to TRBJ2-7, with D possibly being TRBD1 or TRBD2 (5 bases each). V lost 11 bases to trimming and J lost 10 bases, with 27 bases between them. CDR3 length: 14 residues. Looked up from germline, CDR1 is SNHLY and CDR2 is FYNNEI. Here the CDR3 reads CAGKPGPGSERQYF. CDR3 coding DNA: TGTGCCGGAAAACCGGGACCGGGGAGCGAGCGACAGTACTTC.

The genes are TRBV5-1 and TRBJ1-2; 12 bases line up with TRBD1. CDR3 size: 16 residues. V lost 0 bases to trimming and J lost 8 bases; unmatched junction nucleotides: 8. CDR1 is SGHRS, CDR2 YFSETQ, per germline. CDR3 loop: CASSLDPRDRGHGYTF. The CDR3 DNA is TGCGCCAGCAGCTTGGACCCTCGGGACAGGGGGCACGGCTACACCTTC.

This clone was counted a single time. The V gene is TRBV28, the J gene TRBJ1-2; 8 bases line up with TRBD1. The CDR3 has 12 amino acids. Germline values: CDR1 MDHEN, CDR2 SYDVKM. The junction had 4 bases not matched to a gene; V was cut back by 7 bases and J by 6 bases. CDR3 sequence reads: CASIQQGDGYTF. DNA of the CDR3: TGTGCCAGCATTCAACAGGGGGATGGCTACACCTTC.

This clone was counted only a few times. The chain uses TRBV7-9 and TRBJ2-3; D may be TRBD2 (5 bases). This CDR3 is built from 14 residues. Germline loops: CDR1 SEHNR, CDR2 FQNEAQ (reference sequence). V was shortened by 5 bases and J by 6 bases, with 15 bases between the two germline ends. Here the CDR3 DNA reads TGTGCCAGCAGCCCGGGGTGGAGTTCGGATACGCAGTATTTT. Translation: CASSPGWSSDTQYF. Using reference TRBV7-9 and TRBJ2-3 for the parts outside the CDR3, the full variable domain is DTGVSQNPRHKITKRGQNVTFRCDPISEHNRLYWYRQTLGQGPEFLTYFQNEAQLEKSRLLSDRFSAERPKGSFSTLEIQRTEQGDSAMYLCASSPGWSSDTQYFGPGTRLTVL.

A few counts support this clone. The chain recombines TRBV6-5 with TRBJ1-1, with D possibly matching TRBD1 (6 bases). CDR1 and CDR2 (germline): MNHEY, SVGAGI. V lost 5 bases and J 1 base, leaving 11 bases between the germline ends. The CDR3 covers 14 residues. In DNA, the CDR3 is TGTGCCAGCAGTCGGGGACACCAGAACACTGAAGCTTTCTTT. The encoded protein is CASSRGHQNTEAFF.

The chain joins TRBV2 to TRBJ2-5; 12 bases agree with TRBD2. From germline, CDR1 is SNHLY and CDR2 FYNNEI. The CDR3 runs 18 residues. With V trimmed by 4 bases and J by 5 bases, 14 bases remained unmatched. The CDR3 DNA is TGTGCCAGCAGTGGTCCCGCTAGCGGGAGGGCCTGGGAGGAGACCCAGTACTTC. It is translated as CASSGPASGRAWEETQYF.

The chain joins TRBV11-2 to TRBJ2-3; no clear D. V gave up 6 bases and J gave up 6 bases, with 13 bases separating them. The CDR3 spans 13 residues. CDR1 is SGHAT, CDR2 FQNNGV, per germline. DNA for the CDR3: TGTGCCAGCAGACAGACTTTAGTTGATACGCAGTATTTT. Translation gives CASRQTLVDTQYF.

In this sample, this clone turned up many times. The rearrangement links TRBV4-1 to TRBJ2-1, with no clear D. Germline loops: CDR1 MGHRA, CDR2 YSYEKL. CDR3 length equals 16 residues. Deletions cut 0 bases from V and 3 bases from J, with 12 bases between. The CDR3 sequence: CASSQEVRLDYNEQFF. The CDR3 DNA follows: TGCGCCAGCAGCCAAGAGGTCCGGTTGGACTACAATGAGCAGTTCTTC.

The chain has TRBV6-5 and TRBJ1-1; D is uncertain. This CDR3 has 15 residues. Germline lookup yields CDR1 MNHEY and CDR2 SVGAGI. With 2 bases removed from V and 1 base from J, the gap between germline ends came to 11 bases. The CDR3 reads CASSYNIDGNTEAFF. The CDR3 nucleotides read TGTGCCAGCAGTTACAATATCGACGGGAACACTGAAGCTTTCTTT.

The CDR3 here is CASSLAVKGGAYGYTF. In nucleotides, the CDR3 is TGTGCCAGCAGCTTGGCCGTTAAGGGGGGTGCCTATGGCTACACCTTC. The chain couples TRBV5-6 to TRBJ1-2; TRBD1 might be the D (6 bases). The CDR3 contains 16 residues. Trimming shortened V by 0 bases and J by 4 bases, and 16 bases separated the two germline ends. CDR1 SGHDT and CDR2 YYEEEE come from the germline V gene. The full variable domain, rest sourced from reference TRBV5-6 and TRBJ1-2, is DAGVTQSPTHLIKTRGQQVTLRCSPKSGHDTVSWYQQALGQGPQFIFQYYEEEERQRGNFPDRFSGHQFPNYSSELNVNALLLGDSALYLCASSLAVKGGAYGYTFGSGTRLTVV.

The chain has TRBV14 and TRBJ2-3; tentatively, D is TRBD2 (6 bases). V lost 1 base and J 8 bases, leaving 10 bases between the germline ends. The CDR3 contains 13 residues. Germline CDR1 and CDR2: SGHDN and FVKESK. The CDR3 coding sequence is TGTGCCAGCAGCCAAGCTAGCGAGGGTACGCAGTATTTT. Residues: CASSQASEGTQYF.

This CDR3 reads CASSDSSRGLGYTF. CDR3 coding DNA: TGTGCCAGCAGTGACTCGAGCAGGGGCCTTGGCTACACCTTC. The chain carries TRBV6-4 and TRBJ1-2; maybe TRBD1 (6 bases). Germline CDR1 MRHNA, CDR2 SNTAGT. The CDR3 consists of 14 residues. V shed 0 bases and J shed 7 bases, with 12 bases lying between them.

This clone was seen a handful of times. The genes are TRBV7-9 and TRBJ2-3; 9 nucleotides agree with TRBD1. V gave up 5 bases and J gave up 4 bases; unmatched junction bases: 10. The CDR3 has 16 amino acids. Germline CDR1 is SEHNR and CDR2 is FQNEAQ (reference sequence). This CDR3 is CASSKGQGSFADTQYF. The CDR3 DNA reads as TGTGCCAGCAGCAAGGGACAGGGAAGTTTCGCAGATACGCAGTATTTT. Based on the CDR3 plus reference TRBV7-9 and TRBJ2-3, the full variable domain is DTGVSQNPRHKITKRGQNVTFRCDPISEHNRLYWYRQTLGQGPEFLTYFQNEAQLEKSRLLSDRFSAERPKGSFSTLEIQRTEQGDSAMYLCASSKGQGSFADTQYFGPGTRLTVL.

This clone turned up a few times. This chain joins TRBV27 and TRBJ1-2; D perhaps matches TRBD1 (6 bases). This CDR3 region has 15 residues. The V end lost 3 bases, the J end lost 0 bases, and 11 bases lay between the germline ends. CDR1 and CDR2 from the germline V gene are MNHEY and SMNVEV (reference sequence). CDR3 protein: CASSFLRGANYGYTF. CDR3 nucleotides: TGTGCCAGCAGTTTCCTCAGGGGAGCTAACTATGGCTACACCTTC.